Presented here are 4 T cell receptor beta chains from one specimen sequenced in a study of cytomegalovirus exposure and HLA in healthy donors. PCR was performed using 60 Vbeta and 13 Jbeta primers. TCRdb keeps only in-frame clones here, not all; method: immunoSEQ multiplex PCR. Among roughly 200,000 clones, over 60% were seen once, and the ten largest hold roughly 2.1%. What was sequenced was PBMCs. Source of these receptors: a woman aged 25 to 39 in good health and CMV-seropositive.

The genes are TRBV28 and TRBJ1-2; TRBD1 is a possible D gene (6 bases). CDR1 MDHEN and CDR2 SYDVKM come from the germline V gene. The CDR3 is made up of 15 amino acids. V was trimmed by 7 bases and J by 4 bases, leaving 19 bases between them. The CDR3 region has the DNA TGTGCCAGCACACTACCCTCGGGACAAATCTATGGCTACACCTTC. Amino acid sequence: CASTLPSGQIYGYTF.

This clone appeared once. The rearrangement joins TRBV25-1 to TRBJ2-5, with TRBD1 identical over 8 bases. The closer fit of TRBJ2-7 to the DNA end suggests the J call may be wrong. The CDR3 extends over 14 amino acids. The germline gives CDR1 MGHDK, CDR2 SYGVNS. CDR3 nucleotides: TGTGCCAGCAGTGAGGACAGGGAGCCCTACGAGCAGTACTTC. It translates to CASSEDREPYEQYF.

This clone showed up just a few times. The chain employs TRBV18 and TRBJ2-1, with 9 bases that match TRBD2. This CDR3 contains 13 residues. Losses at the gene ends were 4 bases for V and 7 bases for J; bases not matched to a gene: 2. Germline V gene lookup returns CDR1 KGHSH and CDR2 LQKENI. CDR3 sequence reads: CASSLAGVNEQFF. CDR3 in DNA: TGTGCCAGCTCACTAGCGGGGGTGAATGAGCAGTTCTTC.

The CDR3 loop is CASSVTGTDTQYF. CDR3 DNA sequence: TGTGCCAGCAGCGTGACAGGGACGGATACGCAGTATTTT. The chain carries TRBV9 and TRBJ2-3, with 7 positions matching TRBD1. CDR1 and CDR2 from the germline V gene are SGDLS and YYNGEE. The CDR3 sequence is 13 residues long. V dropped 2 bases and J dropped 6; count of bases not matched to a gene: 3.